The clone carrying this TCR beta chain showed up just a few times. Its cognate antigen is unknown. The record originates from a study of T-cell memory formation after mild COVID-19. Points from the study as a whole: Cross-reactive memory seemingly joined, as some responding clones were found in pre-infection memory.

TCRdb re-analysed the 5' RACE reads in MiXCR, keeping a single row per CDR3 protein. The data contain about 350,000 distinct CDR3 sequences, about an eighth of them singletons. The CDR3 consists of 12 residues. Trimming left V 4 bases short and J 4 bases short, with 7 bases between. Sequenced material: PBMCs or a T cell subset sorted from them (not recorded which). The V and J genes are TRBV12-3 or TRBV12-4 and TRBJ1-1, with D hard to call. This receptor was obtained from a man aged 18-30 years who had mild COVID-19 (a few samples of this study predate the infection). Cell type and time point are not known. In nucleotides, the CDR3 is TGTGCCAGCAGTTACCATCTCACTGAAGCTTTCTTT. Its translation: CASSYHLTEAFF.